This T cell receptor (beta chain) was captured by sequencing in a study of T cells expressing NK-cell markers (dated by TCRdb to about 2020). Background on the whole study: In sorted CD3+CD56+NKG2C+, CD3+CD56+NKG2C- and CD3+CD56-NKG2C+ T-cell subsets from several donors, TCR beta-chain repertoires were profiled. All eight donors whose samples were sequenced were randomly selected healthy volunteers, three of them men and five women. Sequencing of the libraries produced 2 x 150 bp reads on Illumina HiSeq 2000/2500, MiSeq or NextSeq. Seven of the eight sequenced donors were HCMV-seropositive and one was HCMV-seronegative.

Sequencing used an Illumina HiSeq 2000. TCR beta cDNA libraries were prepared using 5'RACE template switching, which introduced a universal primer site and unique molecular identifiers. Priming for cDNA synthesis came from the TCR beta constant segment, and two successive PCR amplification steps followed. The authors processed their data as follows. Reads were demultiplexed and grouped by UMI with MIGEC, and clonotypes were assembled and quantified with MiTCR. To remove erroneous sequences, TCR cDNA sequences were retained only when supported by two or more reads. Downstream repertoire analysis used the tcR package, and clonotypes were matched across fractions by CDR3 nucleotide sequence plus V segment. VDJmatch was used to annotate antigen specificity against VDJdb, with one amino acid substitution in CDR3 permitted. TCRdb reprocessed the reads into one record per CDR3 protein sequence, lacking DNA. The authors' filters were not applied to this entry. The sample table records around 180,000 distinct CDR3 sequences. The top ten hold 20% of the sample.

CDR1 and CDR2 are read off the germline V gene as MNHNS and SASEGT. Reading from cysteine to phenylalanine, the CDR3 counts 16 amino acids. Only the protein sequence is given. A remark on this clonotype: This receptor's antigen is unknown.

HCMV-specific IgG was detected in serum with a commercial ELISA kit to determine HCMV serostatus. Peripheral blood mononuclear cells were isolated from blood by Ficoll density gradient centrifugation. The paper as a whole reports these results and caveats: Whether the expanded NKG2C-expressing T cell clones were specific for HCMV antigens was left unclear. In five to seven donors, the dominant CD3+CD56+NKG2C+ clonotypes were among the top 10 CD8+ clonotypes and accounted for about 1.0-7.5% of CD8+ T cells. Those dominant clonotypes were again the most abundant among CD3+CD56-NKG2C+ cells in a few donors, at about 28.3-65%.

The sequencing sample was made of blood T cells: a sorted CD56 or NKG2C T cell subset, CD4+ or CD8+ T cells, or bulk PBMC T cells (not recorded which). This clonotype was obtained from a man aged 18 to 69 in good health. The chain links TRBV6-1 with TRBJ2-1; TCRdb returns TRBD1, unconfirmable since there is no DNA. CDR3 sequence: CASSETGALTYNEQFF.